One sample yielded the 6 T cell receptor beta chains listed below, sequenced in a study of OX40 agonist ivuxolimab in advanced cancers. TCRdb keeps only in-frame clones here, not all; method: immunoSEQ multiplex PCR. Of approximately 99,000 clones listed, about 96% are singletons. This material consisted of CD4+ or CD8+ T cells sorted from blood, taken in a trial of the OX40 agonist ivuxolimab. These receptors came from an adult with an advanced solid tumor such as melanoma, head and neck, liver or kidney cancer.

The chain uses TRBV28 and TRBJ2-5; D might be TRBD2 (5 bases). Germline V CDR1 and CDR2: MDHEN, SYDVKM. The CDR3 runs 11 residues. Trimming removed 10 bases from V and 2 bases from J, with 8 bases in between. For the CDR3, the DNA is TGTGCCATTGGGGAGCAAGAGACCCAGTACTTC. Protein product: CAIGEQETQYF.

The V gene is TRBV9, the J gene TRBJ2-7; D is ambiguous. Germline lookup yields CDR1 SGDLS and CDR2 YYNGEE. The length of the CDR3 is 14 residues. The V and J ends lost 0 bases and 0 bases respectively, with 7 bases between them. The CDR3 sequence: CASSVVGNSYEQYF. Written as DNA, the CDR3 is TGTGCCAGCAGCGTAGTAGGGAACTCCTACGAGCAGTACTTC.

This clone has just one count. The chain couples TRBV28 to TRBJ2-1, with TRBD2 matching over 9 bases. The V gene's germline CDR1 is MDHEN and CDR2 SYDVKM. The V segment lost 2 bases and the J segment 0 bases; nucleotides outside the gene matches: 5. The CDR3 covers 17 residues. The CDR3 DNA is TGTGCCAGCAGTTTAGTTGCGGGAGGGACCTCCTACAATGAGCAGTTCTTC. Translating gives CASSLVAGGTSYNEQFF.

CDR3 DNA: TGTGCCACCAGCAGACTAGCGGGGATGAACACCGGGGAGCTGTTTTTT. Translated, it gives CATSRLAGMNTGELFF. The V call is TRBV15, the J call TRBJ2-2; 9 nucleotides agree with TRBD2. The CDR3 is 16 amino acids. The junction had 2 bases not matched to a gene; V was cut back by 2 bases and J by 1 base. CDR1 LNHNV and CDR2 YYDKDF come from the germline V gene (reference sequence).

This chain joins TRBV29-1 and TRBJ2-5, with TRBD1 identical over 11 bases. Losses at the gene ends were 6 bases for V and 2 bases for J; bases not matched to a gene: 5. Germline lookup yields CDR1 SQVTM and CDR2 ANQGSEA. The CDR3 length is 14 residues. CDR3 sequence reads: CSVRDRGGQETQYF. For the CDR3, the DNA is TGCAGCGTCCGGGACAGGGGGGGACAAGAGACCCAGTACTTC.

CDR3 protein: CASSLGVGVEQFF. The CDR3 bases are TGTGCCAGCAGCTTAGGGGTGGGGGTTGAGCAGTTCTTC. The rearrangement links TRBV7-9 to TRBJ2-1, with D possibly being TRBD1 or TRBD2 (5 bases each). Germline values: CDR1 SEHNR, CDR2 FQNEAQ (reference sequence). V lost 1 base and J lost 9, with 10 bases in between. The CDR3 sequence is 13 residues long.